The 17 T cell receptor beta chains below come from one sample, sequenced in a study of radiation and T cells in renal cell carcinoma. Produced via immunoSEQ multiplex PCR; TCRdb's table is partial and in-frame only. The repertoire holds about 49,000 clones, approximately 80% seen once, with around 31% in the top ten. Time point: blood 2 weeks post-SBRT. As to treatment: 15 Gy SBRT to primary tumor, nephrectomy 4 weeks later. Sequenced here: blood, sampled from a patient whose treatment included radiotherapy and nephrectomy. The receptors come from a woman aged 70-85 years with renal cell carcinoma.

The V and J genes are TRBV6-1 and TRBJ2-1; D is uncertain. Germline V gives CDR1 MNHNS, CDR2 SASEGT. The CDR3 runs to 15 residues. Deletions cut 4 bases from V and 6 bases from J, with 16 bases between. The CDR3: CASSAQPPGFNEQFF. CDR3 sequence (DNA): TGTGCCAGCAGTGCCCAGCCCCCGGGCTTCAATGAGCAGTTCTTC.

In this sample, this clone turned up once. The CDR3, as DNA: TGTGCCAGCAGTTGGGGGACAGATAGCAATCAGCCCCAGCATTTT. Translated, it gives CASSWGTDSNQPQHF. The gene calls are TRBV6-5 and TRBJ1-5; TRBD1 matches 7 bases. Looked up from germline, CDR1 is MNHEY and CDR2 is SVGAGI. V gave up 4 bases and J gave up 0 bases; unmatched junction bases: 3. The CDR3 sequence is 15 residues long.

This clone was observed once. J is TRBJ1-2 and V is TRBV10-3; 10 bases align to TRBD1. This CDR3 comprises 14 residues. After removal of 5 bases from V and 5 bases from J, the junction contained 5 bases not matched to a gene. Germline values: CDR1 ENHRY, CDR2 SYGVKD. CDR3 bases: TGTGCCATCAGTAACTCGGACAGGGGGTATGGCTACACCTTC. Its protein product is CAISNSDRGYGYTF.

V is TRBV6-1 and J is TRBJ1-4, with D perhaps TRBD1 (5 bases). The CDR3 length is 14 residues. With 0 bases removed from V and 4 bases from J, the gap between germline ends came to 6 bases. The germline gives CDR1 MNHNS, CDR2 SASEGT. CDR3 amino acids: CASSEAGVNEKLFF. Here the CDR3 DNA reads TGTGCCAGCAGTGAAGCAGGGGTTAATGAAAAACTGTTTTTT.

This CDR3 is CASRTGTSTYEQYF. For the CDR3, the DNA is TGTGCCAGCAGAACCGGGACATCTACCTACGAGCAGTACTTC. This rearrangement joins TRBV6-1 to TRBJ2-7; perhaps TRBD1 as D (6 bases). Germline lookup yields CDR1 MNHNS and CDR2 SASEGT. There are 14 residues in the CDR3. V lost 6 bases, J lost 2 bases, and 14 bases lay in between.

The chain joins TRBV6-1 to TRBJ1-3; D gene uncertain. Deletions cut 6 bases from V and 0 bases from J, with 12 bases between. This CDR3 spans 15 amino acids. CDR1 MNHNS and CDR2 SASEGT come from the germline V gene. The CDR3 reads CASRGYGASGNTIYF. DNA of the CDR3: TGTGCCAGCAGGGGGTACGGCGCCTCTGGAAACACCATATATTTT.

The CDR3 loop reads CASSSGLDGTDTQYF. CDR3 in DNA: TGTGCCAGCAGCTCGGGACTAGATGGAACAGATACGCAGTATTTT. The chain couples TRBV5-6 to TRBJ2-3; 8 bases line up with TRBD2. Trimming cost V 3 bases and J 3 bases; bases outside gene matches: 6. The germline V gene encodes CDR1 SGHDT and CDR2 YYEEEE. The CDR3 covers 15 residues.

The DNA for the CDR3 is TGTGCCAGTAGTATAACAAATGAGCAGTTCTTC. Encoded protein: CASSITNEQFF. The rearrangement uses TRBV19 and TRBJ2-1; D is unresolved. Trimming removed 2 bases at V and 7 bases at J, with 3 bases between. Germline V gene lookup returns CDR1 LNHDA and CDR2 SQIVND (reference sequence). The length of the CDR3 is 11 residues.

The chain links TRBV4-3 to TRBJ2-7; 7 nucleotides line up with TRBD1. Germline trimming cut 0 bases from V and 6 bases from J; bases unmatched to any gene: 11. Germline V lookup: CDR1 LGHNA, CDR2 YSLEER. This CDR3 contains 16 residues. The CDR3 sequence is CASSQDRATGLSEQYF. The CDR3 DNA reads TGCGCCAGCAGCCAAGATCGGGCGACAGGGCTCTCCGAGCAGTACTTC.

The J gene is TRBJ2-2, the V gene TRBV5-4; 7 nucleotides match TRBD1. Trimming removed 3 bases from V and 7 bases from J; junction bases left unmatched: 12. The germline V gene encodes CDR1 SGHNT and CDR2 YYREEE (reference sequence). There are 16 residues in the CDR3. The CDR3 region has the DNA TGTGCCAGCAGCTCTAAATCGACAGGGCTCATCGGGGAGCTGTTTTTT. Translating it yields CASSSKSTGLIGELFF.

The chain recombines TRBV7-2 with TRBJ2-3; D is tentatively TRBD1 or TRBD2 (5 bases each). Germline CDR1 is SGHTA and CDR2 is FQGNSA. V lost 5 bases and J lost 2, with 14 bases in between. The CDR3 loop spans 15 amino acids. The CDR3 protein is CASSPIGETTDTQYF. The CDR3 DNA reads as TGTGCCAGCAGCCCTATAGGGGAGACCACAGATACGCAGTATTTT. Supplemented by reference TRBV7-2 and TRBJ2-3, the full variable domain reads GAGVSQSPSNKVTEKGKDVELRCDPISGHTALYWYRQSLGQGLEFLIYFQGNSAPDKSGLPSDRFSAERTGGSVSTLTIQRTQQEDSAVYLCASSPIGETTDTQYFGPGTRLTVL.

The J gene is TRBJ1-2, the V gene TRBV11-3, with a tentative D call TRBD1 (5 bases). The CDR3 has 14 residues. Deletions cut 0 bases from V and 8 bases from J, with 13 bases between. Germline V CDR1 and CDR2: SGHNT, YENEEA. The DNA of the CDR3 is TGTGCCAGCAGCTTAGAAATTCGGGGCTACGGCTACACCTTC. Its protein is CASSLEIRGYGYTF.

This chain connects TRBV5-1 to TRBJ2-5; 7 positions match TRBD2. The CDR3 extends over 16 amino acids. Germline values: CDR1 SGHRS, CDR2 YFSETQ. The V segment lost 4 bases and the J segment 1 base; nucleotides outside the gene matches: 10. This CDR3 is CASSQDPGGLQETQYF. CDR3 DNA: TGCGCCAGCAGCCAAGACCCGGGGGGTCTCCAAGAGACCCAGTACTTC.

The CDR3 sequence is CASRTTRGSYNSPLHF. CDR3 nucleotide sequence: TGTGCCAGTAGAACTACACGGGGTAGCTATAATTCACCCCTCCACTTT. The chain joins TRBV19 to TRBJ1-6, with no clear D. This CDR3 comprises 16 residues. Trimming cost V 6 bases and J 3 bases, with 15 bases left between them. The V gene's germline CDR1 is LNHDA and CDR2 SQIVND (reference sequence).

The chain employs TRBV5-1 and TRBJ2-1; D gene unclear. The germline gives CDR1 SGHRS, CDR2 YFSETQ. This CDR3 region has 17 residues. V was trimmed by 0 bases and J by 0 bases, leaving 13 bases between them. CDR3 residues: CASSLESRVYSYNEQFF. Here the CDR3 DNA reads TGCGCCAGCAGCTTGGAATCACGGGTTTACTCCTACAATGAGCAGTTCTTC.

V and J are TRBV2 and TRBJ2-7, with 7 bases identical to TRBD1. CDR1 and CDR2 (germline): SNHLY, FYNNEI. V was clipped by 7 bases and J by 6 bases; unmatched bases: 9. The CDR3 is 13 residues long. CDR3 in amino acids: CASNEGAFSEQYF. Here the CDR3 DNA reads TGTGCCAGCAATGAGGGGGCCTTTAGCGAGCAGTACTTC.

This clone is termed medium-sized. V usage is TRBV10-3 and J usage is TRBJ1-3, with TRBD1 matching over 9 bases. This CDR3 has 15 residues. The germline V gene has CDR1 ENHRY and CDR2 SYGVKD. Trimming at V came to 7 bases and at J to 0 bases, leaving 4 bases not matched to a gene. The CDR3 DNA reads TGTGCCATCACCCCGGACAGGGGCTCTGGAAACACCATATATTTT. The encoded protein is CAITPDRGSGNTIYF.